This T cell receptor (beta chain) was recovered during a study of blood T cell repertoires in COVID-19. This CDR3 is built from 15 residues. With V trimmed by 9 bases and J by 5 bases, 9 bases remained unmatched. CDR1 is MDHEN, CDR2 SYDVKM, per germline. This table comes from immunoSEQ multiplex PCR, and its TCRdb copy is limited to in-frame clones, with some not included. The repertoire holds some 170,000 clones, with around 83% as singletons. The TCR sequence derives from a man aged 45-65 years who had recovered from COVID-19. The V and J genes are TRBV28 and TRBJ2-1; 11 positions match TRBD2. Sequenced sample: PBMCs or T cells enriched from blood (not recorded which). The DNA of the CDR3 is TGTGCCAGTAGGGGAGCTAGCGGGGGGAACAATGAGCAGTTCTTC. Protein: CASRGASGGNNEQFF.